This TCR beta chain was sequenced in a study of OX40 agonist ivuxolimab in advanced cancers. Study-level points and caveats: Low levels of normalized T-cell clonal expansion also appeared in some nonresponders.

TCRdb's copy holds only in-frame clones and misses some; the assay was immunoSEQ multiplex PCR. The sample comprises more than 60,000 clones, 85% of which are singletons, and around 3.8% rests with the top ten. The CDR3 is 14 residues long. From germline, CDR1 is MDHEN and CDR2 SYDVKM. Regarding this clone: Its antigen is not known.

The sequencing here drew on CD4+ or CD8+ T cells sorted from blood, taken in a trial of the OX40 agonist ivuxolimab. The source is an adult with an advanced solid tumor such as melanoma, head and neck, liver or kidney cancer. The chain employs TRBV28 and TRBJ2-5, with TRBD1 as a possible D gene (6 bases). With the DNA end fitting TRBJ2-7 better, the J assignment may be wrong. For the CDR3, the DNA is TGTGCCAGCAGGTCTGGACAGCCAACCTACGAGCAGTACTTC. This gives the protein CASRSGQPTYEQYF.